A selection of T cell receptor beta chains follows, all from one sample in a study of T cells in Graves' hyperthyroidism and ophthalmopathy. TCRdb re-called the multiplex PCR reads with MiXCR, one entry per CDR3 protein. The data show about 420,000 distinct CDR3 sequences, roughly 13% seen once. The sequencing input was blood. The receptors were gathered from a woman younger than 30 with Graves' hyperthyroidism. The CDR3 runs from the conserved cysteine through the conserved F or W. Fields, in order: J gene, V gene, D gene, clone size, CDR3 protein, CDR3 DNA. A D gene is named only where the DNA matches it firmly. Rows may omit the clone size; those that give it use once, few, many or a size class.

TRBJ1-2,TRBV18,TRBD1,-,CASSPLDRDYGYTF,TGTGCCAGCTCACCACTCGACAGGGACTATGGCTACACCTTC
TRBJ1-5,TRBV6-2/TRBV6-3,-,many,CASSYVSGINQPQHF,TGTGCCAGCAGTTACGTGTCGGGAATCAATCAGCCCCAGCATTTT
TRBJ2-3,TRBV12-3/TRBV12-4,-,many,CASSRSRYTDTQYF,TGTGCCAGCAGCCGTAGCAGATACACAGATACGCAGTATTTT
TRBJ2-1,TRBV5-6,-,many,CASSPALGDRIEQFF,TGTGCCAGCAGCCCGGCACTAGGGGACCGGATTGAGCAGTTCTTC
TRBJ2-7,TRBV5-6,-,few,CASSKGPSLRLAYEQYF,TGTGCCAGCAGTAAAGGGCCGTCCCTTAGACTAGCCTACGAGCAGTACTTC
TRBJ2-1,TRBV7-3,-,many,CASSSTGYNEQFF,TGTGCCAGCAGTTCGACAGGTTACAATGAGCAGTTCTTC
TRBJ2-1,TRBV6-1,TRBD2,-,CASSERSSGSCNEQFF,TGTGCCAGCAGTGAAAGGTCTAGCGGCTCCTGCAATGAGCAGTTCTTC
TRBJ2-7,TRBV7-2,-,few,CASSLFPNSYEQYF,TGTGCCAGCAGCTTGTTTCCCAATTCCTACGAGCAGTACTTC
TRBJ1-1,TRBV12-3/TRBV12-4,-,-,CASSLSEGRTEAFF,TGTGCCAGCAGTTTATCGGAAGGGAGGACTGAAGCTTTCTTT
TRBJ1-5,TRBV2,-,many,CASSESRVGNQPQHF,TGTGCCAGCAGTGAGTCCCGGGTGGGCAATCAGCCCCAGCATTTT
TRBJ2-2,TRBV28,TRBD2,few,CASSSGGLAGVTGELFF,TGTGCCAGCAGTTCCGGGGGGCTAGCGGGAGTCACCGGGGAGCTGTTTTTT
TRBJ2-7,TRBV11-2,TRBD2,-,CASSLGLAGGVSYEQYF,TGTGCCAGCAGCTTAGGTCTAGCGGGAGGCGTTAGCTACGAGCAGTACTTC
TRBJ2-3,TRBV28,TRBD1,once,CATSPGGNTYKAQYF,TGTGCCACCTCCCCAGGGGGAAACACTTACAAGGCGCAGTATTTT